The clone carrying this T cell receptor (beta chain) was seen repeatedly, ten times or more. A 5'RACE template-switching step, the method used to make TCR cDNA, added a universal primer site and UMIs. TCRdb re-derived calls from the 5' RACE reads in MiXCR, one entry per CDR3 protein. The sample lists 50,000 or so distinct CDR3 sequences; 7.4% were seen once. These data belong to a study of T cells after yellow fever vaccination. V was pared by 1 base and J by 7 bases, with 16 bases between. The CDR3 sequence is 15 residues long. In germline, CDR1 is MGHRA, CDR2 YSYEKL. The chain uses TRBV4-1 and TRBJ2-5; tentatively, D is TRBD1 or TRBD2 (6 bases each). The specimen comprised CD8+ T cells sorted from PBMCs, sampled around 15 days after the first yellow fever vaccination. This sequence originates from a man aged 18-30 years who received the YFV17D yellow fever vaccine. The CDR3 sequence is CASSQVEGEYGTQYF. For the CDR3, the DNA is TGCGCCAGCAGCCAAGTGGAGGGGGAATACGGGACCCAGTACTTC.